This TCR beta chain was obtained from a study of cytomegalovirus exposure and HLA in healthy donors. As for the study in general: Researchers previously reported finding roughly 120 million unique TCR beta sequences from some 180 million T cells. Broader study findings: The study listed some 160 cytomegalovirus-associated TCR beta chains.

As to this clone: What it recognizes is unknown.

The CDR3 consists of 15 residues. Trimming stripped 7 bases from V and 0 bases from J, with 15 bases between. The germline V gene encodes CDR1 LNHDA and CDR2 SQIVND (reference sequence). The PCR contained 60 Vbeta and 13 Jbeta primers. Assay: immunoSEQ multiplex PCR; the TCRdb copy retains only in-frame clones and omits some. Seen in this sample are around 130,000 clones; the ten most common clones hold roughly 2%. Nominally healthy donors provided the samples, though records likely missed some immune exposures. The TCR comes from a woman between 55 and 75 years old in good health and CMV-seronegative. Input material: PBMCs. The V and J genes are TRBV19 and TRBJ2-5; TRBD2 might be the D (6 bases). CDR3 sequence: CASTPGRGYQETQYF. CDR3 nucleotide sequence: TGTGCCAGTACCCCCGGGAGAGGGTACCAAGAGACCCAGTACTTC.